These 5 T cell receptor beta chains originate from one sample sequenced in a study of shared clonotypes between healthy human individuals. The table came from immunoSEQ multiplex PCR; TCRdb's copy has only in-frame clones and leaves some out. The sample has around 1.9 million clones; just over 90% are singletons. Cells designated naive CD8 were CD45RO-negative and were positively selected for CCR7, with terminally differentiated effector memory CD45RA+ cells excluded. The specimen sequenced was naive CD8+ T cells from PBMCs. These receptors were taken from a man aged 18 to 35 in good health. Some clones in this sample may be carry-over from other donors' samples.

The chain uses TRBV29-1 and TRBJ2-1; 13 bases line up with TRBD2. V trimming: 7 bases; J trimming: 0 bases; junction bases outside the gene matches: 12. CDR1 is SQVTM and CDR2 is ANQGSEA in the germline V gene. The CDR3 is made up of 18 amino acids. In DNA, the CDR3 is TGCAGCGCGACCGGGACTAGCGGGAAAAAGAGCTCCTACAATGAGCAGTTCTTC. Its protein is CSATGTSGKKSSYNEQFF.

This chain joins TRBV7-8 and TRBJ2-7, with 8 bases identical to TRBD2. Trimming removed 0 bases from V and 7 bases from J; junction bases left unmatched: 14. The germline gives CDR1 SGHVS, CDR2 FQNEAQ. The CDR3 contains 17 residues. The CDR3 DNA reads TGTGCCAGCAGCTTAGCGCTGGATGCCAGCGCTAGCGGGGAGCAGTACTTC. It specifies CASSLALDASASGEQYF.

The CDR3 is CASRGQFSVSSYNEQFF. In DNA, the CDR3 is TGTGCCAGCCGCGGACAGTTTAGCGTCAGCTCCTACAATGAGCAGTTCTTC. The chain joins TRBV7-9 to TRBJ2-1; tentative D call: TRBD1 (6 bases). V lost 8 bases and J 0 bases, leaving 20 bases between the germline ends. The CDR3 totals 17 residues. Germline values: CDR1 SEHNR, CDR2 FQNEAQ (reference sequence).

CDR3 DNA: TGTGCCTGGAGTATAGGAGTGGAGCAGTACTTC. Amino acid sequence: CAWSIGVEQYF. This rearrangement joins TRBV30 to TRBJ2-7, with D unclear. V gave up 2 bases and J gave up 7 bases, with 9 bases separating them. The CDR3 length is 11 residues. In germline, CDR1 is GTSNPN, CDR2 SVGIG (reference sequence).

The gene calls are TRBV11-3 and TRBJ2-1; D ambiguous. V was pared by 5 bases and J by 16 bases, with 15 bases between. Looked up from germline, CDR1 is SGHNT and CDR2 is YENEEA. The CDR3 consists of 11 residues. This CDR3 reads CASSPRCLFFF. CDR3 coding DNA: TGTGCCAGCAGCCCAAGGTGTCTTTTTTTCTTC.